This T cell receptor (beta chain) was captured by sequencing in a study of blood T cell repertoires in COVID-19 (dated by TCRdb to about 2020). At the level of the whole study: The collaborator samples originated in the United States, Italy and Spain and spanned the acute and convalescent phases of COVID-19. The material from the prospective study consisted of cDNA or gDNA derived from T cells, B-cell-depleted T cells, or PBMCs. Where available, HLA class I and class II types were taken from metadata supplied by the sample provider and were not determined by assay-based typing. The repertoires were released in a freely available public database intended as a resource for research on the immune response to SARS-CoV-2. The dataset comprised deeply sampled blood TCRbeta repertoires from subjects exposed to, actively infected with, or recovered from COVID-19. The samples were drawn from the first 160 participants of the ongoing ImmuneRACE study and from 950 to 1,500 subjects provided by 6 global collaborators. Nearly every sample came with metadata listing a de-identified subject ID, COVID-19 status, age in years and sex.

The immunoSEQ Assay, a bias-controlled multiplex PCR, was used to amplify TCRbeta CDR3 regions from genomic DNA. The authors' pipeline ran thus. The number of nucleated cells in each sample was estimated from the amplification of reference gene primers within the assay. To quantify the absolute abundance of each unique TCRbeta CDR3 rearrangement, sequence reads were collapsed and filtered. For each sample, productive Simpson clonality was calculated as the square root of Simpson's diversity index over productive rearrangements. TCRdb stores this immuneACCESS table with in-frame sequences only. Part of the clones is absent; in the studies checked, under half of the shortfall reflects unresolved V genes, and no reason is known for the rest. V, J and clone size were drawn from that table, and D and trimming were deduced from the DNA. The sample includes about 190,000 clones, with around 84% observed a single time. About an eighth of the sample lies in the top ten.

The CDR3 covers 15 residues, taking in both the cysteine and the phenylalanine. Only the CDR3 DNA is retained, 45 bases long and in frame from the first base. Taken from the germline V gene, the CDR1 and CDR2 loops are SNHLY and FYNNEI. V loses 2 bases at its end and J loses 8 bases; junction bases beyond the gene matches: 11. Whole blood was collected in K2EDTA tubes by collaborating institutions according to the institutions' own protocols. For TCRbeta analysis, collaborator samples were shipped as frozen whole blood, as isolated PBMCs, or as DNA extracted from either sample type. Regarding this clone: No antigen is known for it. There are no base qualities to consult, and no much larger clone falls within one base.

Overall study results and their limits: The amount of clinical and demographic metadata varied by source and participant and was provided uncurated.

The chain was built from TRBV2 and TRBJ1-2; 7 nucleotides in the junction match TRBD1. The sequenced material came from peripheral blood. This receptor was obtained from a man aged 25 to 40 with active or convalescent COVID-19. DNA sequence: TGTGCCAGCAGTGAAAATGAGGAGGGGGCGGGCGGCTACACCTTC. It encodes CASSENEEGAGGYTF. Reference TRBV2 and TRBJ1-2 proteins supply the regions before and after the CDR3; the full variable domain is: EPEVTQTPSHQVTQMGQEVILRCVPISNHLYFYWYRQILGQKVEFLVSFYNNEISEKSEIFDDQFSVERPDGSNFTLKIRSTKLEDSAMYFCASSENEEGAGGYTFGSGTRLTVV.